These T cell receptor beta chains were read from a single sample in a study of T-cell memory formation after mild COVID-19. TCRdb re-derived calls from the 5' RACE reads in MiXCR, one entry per CDR3 protein. In the table there are roughly 190,000 distinct CDR3 sequences, 27% of which are singletons. The sequenced sample was PBMCs or a T cell subset sorted from them (not recorded which). The source is an adult woman who had mild COVID-19 (a few samples of this study predate the infection). Cell type and time point are not known. CDR3s include the opening cysteine and the closing phenylalanine or tryptophan. The D gene is left open where the match is weak. For some rows the clone size is stated as once, few or many, or as a class when expanded; others skip it.

15	.	TRBV5-1	TRBJ2-5	.	TGCGCCAGCAGCGTTGGGGCAGCCTCTAAAGAGACCCAGTACTTC	CASSVGAASKETQYF
13	few	TRBV18	TRBJ2-3	.	TGTGCCAGCTCACCACCGACAACAGATACGCAGTATTTT	CASSPPTTDTQYF
16	few	TRBV7-8	TRBJ2-1	TRBD2	TGTGCCAGCAGCTTAGTACCGGGACTAAGGCGCGGTGAGCAGTTCTTC	CASSLVPGLRRGEQFF
16	.	TRBV6-4	TRBJ2-2	.	TGTGCCAGCAGTGACTCCGAGTCAGGGGTCACCGGGGAGCTGTTTTTT	CASSDSESGVTGELFF
13	.	TRBV7-6	TRBJ1-2	.	TGTGCCAGCAGCTTAGAACAGTTCTATGGCTACACCTTC	CASSLEQFYGYTF
14	.	TRBV15	TRBJ2-5	TRBD2	TGTGCCACCACAGAAGCGGGAGGACAAGAGACCCAGTACTTC	CATTEAGGQETQYF
13	few	TRBV20-1	TRBJ1-3	TRBD1	TGCAGTGCGAGGAGGACAGGCTCTAACACCATATATTTT	CSARRTGSNTIYF
13	few	TRBV11-2	TRBJ2-7	.	TGTGCCAGCAGCCCTGAAACCTCGGGGGAGCAGTACTTC	CASSPETSGEQYF
15	.	TRBV15	TRBJ2-3	TRBD2	TGTGCCACCAGCAGAGCTGAAATAGCGGGGGATACGCAGTATTTT	CATSRAEIAGDTQYF
15	.	TRBV30	TRBJ1-1	.	TGTGCCTGGACAGGGGATGCGCTCCAAAACACTGAAGCTTTCTTT	CAWTGDALQNTEAFF
15	.	TRBV7-9	TRBJ2-1	.	TGTGCCAGCAGCTTATACGGAAGCTCCTACAATGAGCAGTTCTTC	CASSLYGSSYNEQFF
13	few	TRBV29-1	TRBJ1-2	.	TGCAGCGTTGAAGGGGAGACAATCTATGGCTACACCTTC	CSVEGETIYGYTF
15	few	TRBV13	TRBJ2-7	TRBD2	TGTGCCAGCAGCCCCCAGGATAGCGGGAGGGATGAGCAGTACTTC	CASSPQDSGRDEQYF
12	many	TRBV12-3/TRBV12-4	TRBJ2-7	.	TGTGCCAGCAGTCCCCGCTCCTACGAGCAGTACTTC	CASSPRSYEQYF
15	.	TRBV11-3	TRBJ2-2	TRBD2	TGTGCCAGCAGCTTAGGGTCGGGAGGTACCGGGGAGCTGTTTTTT	CASSLGSGGTGELFF
13	many	TRBV12-3/TRBV12-4	TRBJ2-7	.	TGTGCCAGCAGCACCAACCGGTGGGCCGAGCAGTACTTC	CASSTNRWAEQYF
14	few	TRBV6-2/TRBV6-3	TRBJ1-5	.	TGTGCCAGCAGCCTCGACGGTAGCAATCAGCCCCAGCATTTT	CASSLDGSNQPQHF
13	.	TRBV12-3/TRBV12-4	TRBJ2-7	.	TGTGCCAGCAGTTTAACGGGGATCCACGAGCAGTACTTC	CASSLTGIHEQYF
15	few	TRBV11-2	TRBJ2-7	.	TGTGCCAGCAGCTCGCCCCGGGACTCGAGGAACGAGCAGTACTTC	CASSSPRDSRNEQYF
12	.	TRBV29-1	TRBJ2-3	.	TGCAGCGTTGAAGATCGGGTCATTCGGCAGTATTTT	CSVEDRVIRQYF
14	.	TRBV6-5	TRBJ2-7	TRBD1	TGTGCCAGCAGTTACGACAGGGCCGGGAACGAGCAGTACTTC	CASSYDRAGNEQYF
16	.	TRBV15	TRBJ2-6	.	TGTGCCACCAGCAGAGAACAGGGTTCTGGGGCCAACGTCCTGACTTTC	CATSREQGSGANVLTF
16	.	TRBV27	TRBJ2-5	TRBD2	TGTGCCAGCAGTCCCACCGGGACTAGCGGGGGCGAGACCCAGTACTTC	CASSPTGTSGGETQYF
16	few	TRBV5-4	TRBJ1-2	.	TGTGCCAGCAGCTCCCTGGGGCCCGCCGCCGCCTATGGCTACACCTTC	CASSSLGPAAAYGYTF
16	.	TRBV5-1	TRBJ1-1	TRBD1	TGCGCCAGCAGCCGGATGGGACAGGGGGCGCGCACTGAAGCTTTCTTT	CASSRMGQGARTEAFF
12	.	TRBV18	TRBJ2-1	.	TGTGCCAGCTCACCAGGGGGCAGCGAGCAGTTCTTC	CASSPGGSEQFF
16	few	TRBV12-3/TRBV12-4	TRBJ2-1	.	TGTGCCAGCAGTCCAATCCGGTCACAGGCCTCCAATGAGCAGTTCTTC	CASSPIRSQASNEQFF
12	many	TRBV7-6	TRBJ2-1	.	TGTGCCAGCAGCTACTCATGGGAGGAGCAGTTCTTC	CASSYSWEEQFF
12	.	TRBV7-2	TRBJ2-1	TRBD2	TGTGCCAGCAGCTCTAGCGGGAGCAGTAAGTTCTTC	CASSSSGSSKFF
14	.	TRBV20-1	TRBJ2-7	.	TGCAGTGCTAGTCGGGCGGTACCATTCTACGAGCAGTACTTC	CSASRAVPFYEQYF
11	.	TRBV29-1	TRBJ2-2	.	TGCAGCGTTGGGGTGGCCGGGGAGCTGTTTTTT	CSVGVAGELFF
14	.	TRBV12-3/TRBV12-4	TRBJ2-7	.	TGTGCCAGCAGTTTATCGGCCGCGTCCTACGAGCAGTACTTC	CASSLSAASYEQYF
15	.	TRBV29-1	TRBJ1-1	TRBD1	TGCAGCGTTAGCTTCAGGGGGCGATCGGGCACTGAAGCTTTCTTT	CSVSFRGRSGTEAFF
17	.	TRBV7-9	TRBJ2-5	TRBD1	TGTGCCAGCAGCCAAGGGACAGGCCTACTTCTCCAAGAGACCCAGTACTTC	CASSQGTGLLLQETQYF
15	few	TRBV10-2	TRBJ2-7	.	TGCGCCAGCAGTGAGATACAGCAGGGTGCCTACGAGCAGTACTTC	CASSEIQQGAYEQYF
14	few	TRBV24-1	TRBJ2-1	.	TGTGCCACCTTAGGGGGGGAAGGCAACAATGAGCAGTTCTTC	CATLGGEGNNEQFF
14	.	TRBV20-1	TRBJ2-3	.	TGCAGTGCTAGGGGGGGGCTCCAGATTTATACGCAGTATTTT	CSARGGLQIYTQYF
15	.	TRBV7-9	TRBJ2-7	.	TGTGCCAGCAGCCCCCCCCGGGGGGCAGGCTACGAGCAGTACTTC	CASSPPRGAGYEQYF
18	.	TRBV5-1	TRBJ2-5	TRBD1	TGCGCCAGCAGCTTGAATCCGTTAGGGACAGGAAGGAAAGAGACCCAGTACTTC	CASSLNPLGTGRKETQYF
15	few	TRBV27	TRBJ1-1	TRBD1	TGTGCCAGCAGTGTAAGACAGGGCTTAGCCACTGAAGCTTTCTTT	CASSVRQGLATEAFF
19	few	TRBV4-3	TRBJ2-7	TRBD2	TGCGCCAGCAGCCAAGAGCGGACGACTAGCGGGATGATCCCCTACGAGCAGTACTTC	CASSQERTTSGMIPYEQYF